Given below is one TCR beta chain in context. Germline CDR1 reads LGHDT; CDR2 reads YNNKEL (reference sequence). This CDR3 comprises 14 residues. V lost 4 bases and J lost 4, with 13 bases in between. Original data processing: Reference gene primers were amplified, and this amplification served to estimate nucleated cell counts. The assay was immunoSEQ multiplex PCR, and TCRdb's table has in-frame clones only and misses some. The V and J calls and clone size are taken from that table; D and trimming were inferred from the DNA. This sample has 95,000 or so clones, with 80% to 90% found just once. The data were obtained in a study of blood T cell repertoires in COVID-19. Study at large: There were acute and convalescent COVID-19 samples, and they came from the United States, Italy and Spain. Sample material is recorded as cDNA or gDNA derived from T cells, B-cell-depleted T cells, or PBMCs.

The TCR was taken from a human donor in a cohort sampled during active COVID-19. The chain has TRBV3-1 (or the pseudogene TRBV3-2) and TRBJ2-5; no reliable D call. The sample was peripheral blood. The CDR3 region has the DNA TGTGCCAGCAGCCGTCGGCGGCTCGGAGAGACCCAGTACTTC. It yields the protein CASSRRRLGETQYF.